This TCR beta chain was profiled in a study of CD8+ T cells in alopecia areata. Study overall: Tofacitinib was taken orally by treated patients, and the dose was 5 to 10 mg twice daily. Tofacitinib therapy took 6 to 18 months; 6 months off drug came after.

The germline V gene encodes CDR1 MGHRA and CDR2 YSYEKL. The CDR3 contains 15 residues. The J segment lost 6 bases and the V segment lost 5 bases, leaving 7 bases of the junction unmatched. Concerning this clone: Its antigen is undetermined.

Points from the study as a whole: Across lesional scalp, and particularly alopecia totalis/universalis, clonality surpassed that of normal scalp. TCR sharing was clearer in mice than between patients, perhaps partly owing to patient HLA diversity.

Once RNA had been extracted, it was reverse transcribed into cDNA to act as the sequencing template. Only in-frame clones appear in the TCRdb table, and some are missing; sequencing was by immunoSEQ multiplex PCR. The sample has approximately 61,000 clones; 96% are singletons. The TCR was taken from a human donor with alopecia areata. The J gene is TRBJ2-1, the V gene TRBV4-1, with 10 positions matching TRBD2. This specimen was CD8+ T cells sorted from blood, taken at week 0. CDR3 DNA sequence: TGCGCCAGCAGCAACCAGCGGGGGGGCGTCAATGAGCAGTTCTTC. This translates into CASSNQRGGVNEQFF.